This T cell receptor (beta chain) was sequenced for a study of shared clonotypes between healthy human individuals. Data came from immunoSEQ multiplex PCR; TCRdb stores just in-frame clones and leaves some out. Altogether some 2 million clones are present, 90% to 95% being singletons, with the ten largest covering 0.13%. Germline V gene sequence: CDR1 SEHNR, CDR2 FQNEAQ (reference sequence). V lost 0 bases to trimming and J lost 2 bases, with 8 bases between them. The CDR3 sequence is 14 residues long. The V gene is TRBV7-9, the J gene TRBJ2-7; D remains unclear. The sequenced sample was naive CD4+ T cells sorted from blood. As for subset: CD45RA+ positively selected. The sequence was obtained from a man aged 18 to 35 in good health. The DNA of the CDR3 is TGTGCCAGCAGCTTAGCGGGATTCCCCTACGAGCAGTACTTC. Its translation is CASSLAGFPYEQYF.